Listed below are T cell receptor beta chains from one sample, sequenced in a study of blood T cell repertoires in COVID-19. Repertoires were generated with immunoSEQ multiplex PCR, while TCRdb's copy carries only in-frame clones and drops some. The sample records tens of thousands of clones, approximately 70% being singletons. Sequences were obtained from peripheral blood. These receptor sequences come from a man older than 75 with acute or convalescent COVID-19. Both conserved end residues are part of each CDR3. The D gene is left open where the match is weak. Clone size appears in some rows only: once, few, many, or a class for an expanded clone.

D	V	J	size	CDR3	DNA
TRBD2	TRBV4-2	TRBJ2-3	many	CASSQDFASGSADTQYF	TGTGCCAGCAGCCAAGATTTCGCTAGCGGGAGTGCAGATACGCAGTATTTT
.	TRBV19	TRBJ2-7	.	CASSIRLGYEQYF	TGTGCCAGTAGTATAAGACTCGGCTACGAGCAGTACTTC
TRBD2	TRBV19	TRBJ2-1	.	CASSMASGSNNEQFF	TGTGCCAGTAGTATGGCTAGCGGGAGTAATAATGAGCAGTTCTTC
TRBD1	TRBV7-9	TRBJ2-7	large	CASSPRDRPTYEQYF	TGTGCCAGCAGCCCCCGGGACAGGCCGACCTACGAGCAGTACTTC
TRBD2	TRBV6-5	TRBJ2-7	.	CASSMTSGRYYEQYF	TGTGCCAGCAGCATGACTAGCGGGAGGTATTACGAGCAGTACTTC
TRBD1	TRBV7-9	TRBJ1-5	.	CASSSYLGQGGSNQPQHF	TGTGCCAGCAGCTCTTATCTCGGACAGGGCGGGAGCAATCAGCCCCAGCATTTT
.	TRBV15	TRBJ2-7	.	CATSRAPLRSLGKEQYF	TGTGCCACCAGCAGGGCCCCTTTGCGGAGTCTTGGAAAAGAGCAGTACTTC
TRBD2	TRBV3-1/TRBV3-2	TRBJ2-1	.	CASSQSSGSPNNEQFF	TGTGCCAGCAGCCAATCTAGCGGGAGCCCTAACAATGAGCAGTTCTTC
.	TRBV5-1	TRBJ2-1	.	CASSQQGRNEQFF	TGCGCCAGCAGCCAACAGGGACGCAATGAGCAGTTCTTC
.	TRBV3-1/TRBV3-2	TRBJ2-7	once	CASSQVGGSYEQYF	TGTGCCAGCAGCCAAGTCGGCGGATCCTACGAGCAGTACTTC
TRBD1	TRBV3-1/TRBV3-2	TRBJ2-5	few	CASSQDPGTAGTQYF	TGTGCCAGCAGCCAAGATCCCGGGACAGCCGGGACCCAGTACTTC
.	TRBV4-2	TRBJ2-1	.	CASSQWGRERYNEQFF	TGTGCCAGCAGCCAGTGGGGGCGGGAGAGATACAATGAGCAGTTCTTC
TRBD1	TRBV20-1	TRBJ1-2	few	CSASPRGQGRESYTF	TGCAGTGCTAGTCCTAGGGGACAGGGCAGGGAATCCTACACCTTC
.	TRBV13	TRBJ1-6	.	CASSLDRASDSPLHF	TGTGCCAGCAGCTTAGACAGGGCATCAGATTCACCCCTCCACTTT
TRBD2	TRBV5-5	TRBJ2-1	.	CASSFRLAANEQFF	TGTGCCAGCAGCTTCCGACTAGCGGCCAATGAGCAGTTCTTC
.	TRBV6-5	TRBJ1-6	.	CASSYSGRGGDSPLHF	TGTGCCAGCAGTTACTCGGGAAGGGGCGGGGATTCACCCCTCCACTTT
TRBD2	TRBV11-3	TRBJ2-1	.	CASSPQGLAGGNEQFF	TGTGCCAGCAGTCCTCAGGGACTAGCGGGAGGCAATGAGCAGTTCTTC
.	TRBV6-5	TRBJ2-5	.	CASRQGGRETQYF	TGTGCCAGCAGACAGGGGGGGAGAGAGACCCAGTACTTC
TRBD2	TRBV28	TRBJ2-4	few	CASSSPAGVGNIQYF	TGTGCCAGCAGTTCCCCAGCGGGGGTGGGAAACATTCAGTACTTC
TRBD1	TRBV6-1	TRBJ2-5	.	CASSERDRQAETQYF	TGTGCCAGCAGTGAAAGGGACAGGCAGGCAGAGACCCAGTACTTC
.	TRBV5-7	TRBJ2-7	.	CASSWRLDPYEQYF	TGTGCCAGCAGCTGGCGACTAGACCCCTACGAGCAGTACTTC
TRBD2	TRBV7-7	TRBJ2-3	many	CASSPSASRSGGDTDTQYF	TGTGCCAGCAGCCCCAGTGCCAGTCGATCGGGAGGGGACACAGATACGCAGTATTTT
TRBD2	TRBV6-5	TRBJ2-7	.	CATSTTSASYEQYF	TGTGCCACCTCAACGACTAGCGCCTCCTACGAGCAGTACTTC
TRBD1	TRBV2	TRBJ1-5	many	CASSRHGQGAGNQPQHF	TGTGCCAGCAGTCGACACGGACAGGGGGCTGGCAATCAGCCCCAGCATTTT
TRBD1	TRBV7-9	TRBJ2-7	.	CASSPLGLQGARVYEQYF	TGTGCCAGCAGCCCCCTGGGGCTACAGGGGGCACGGGTGTACGAGCAGTACTTC
TRBD1	TRBV10-3	TRBJ2-7	medium-sized	CAIATGEGAYEQYF	TGTGCCATCGCGACAGGGGAAGGCGCCTACGAGCAGTACTTC
.	TRBV21-1	TRBJ2-1	.	CASRGSGSSYNEQFF	TGTGCCAGCAGGGGTAGCGGGAGCTCCTACAATGAGCAGTTCTTC
TRBD2	TRBV11-2	TRBJ2-7	.	CASSVASGALGEQYF	TGTGCCAGCAGCGTTGCTAGCGGGGCCCTGGGGGAGCAGTACTTC
.	TRBV19	TRBJ2-5	.	CATIGGGAGETQYF	TGTGCCACCATTGGAGGGGGCGCAGGAGAGACCCAGTACTTC
.	TRBV5-1	TRBJ2-2	.	CASSLVAGNTGELFF	TGCGCCAGCAGCTTGGTGGCAGGAAACACCGGGGAGCTGTTTTTT
.	TRBV18	TRBJ2-4	once	CASSPPQGYLAKNIQYF	TGTGCCAGCTCACCACCGCAGGGGTATCTAGCCAAAAACATTCAGTACTTC
TRBD1	TRBV2	TRBJ2-5	.	CASGTEETQYF	TGTGCCAGCGGGACAGAAGAGACCCAGTACTTC
.	TRBV5-1	TRBJ2-2	.	CASSFRGTGTGELFF	TGCGCCAGCAGCTTCCGCGGGACGGGAACCGGGGAGCTGTTTTTT
TRBD1	TRBV7-9	TRBJ2-2	once	CASSLVTGDTGELFF	TGTGCCAGCAGCTTAGTAACAGGGGACACCGGGGAGCTGTTTTTT
TRBD2	TRBV7-2	TRBJ2-3	.	CASSLLGRAGTDTQYF	TGTGCCAGCAGCTTGCTCGGGAGGGCCGGCACAGATACGCAGTATTTT
.	TRBV24-1	TRBJ2-5	.	CATADREETQYF	TGTGCCACCGCGGACAGAGAAGAGACCCAGTACTTC
TRBD2	TRBV6-2/TRBV6-3	TRBJ2-2	.	CASSRRTSGNTGELFF	TGTGCCAGCAGTCGCCGGACTAGCGGTAACACCGGGGAGCTGTTTTTT
TRBD1	TRBV7-2	TRBJ2-7	.	CASSGQGGNEQYF	TGTGCCAGCAGCGGACAGGGAGGAAACGAGCAGTACTTC
.	TRBV19	TRBJ2-1	.	CASTRGGTYNEQFF	TGTGCCAGCACCCGCGGCGGGACCTACAATGAGCAGTTCTTC
.	TRBV9	TRBJ1-2	.	CASSFNREGGGYTF	TGTGCCAGCAGCTTCAACAGGGAGGGTGGTGGCTACACCTTC
.	TRBV28	TRBJ1-4	.	CASRQTGRATNEKLFF	TGTGCCAGCAGGCAGACAGGACGCGCAACTAATGAAAAACTGTTTTTT
.	TRBV28	TRBJ1-5	.	CASSPGLLGNQPQHF	TGTGCCAGCAGTCCAGGGCTGTTGGGCAATCAGCCCCAGCATTTT
.	TRBV11-2	TRBJ2-1	many	CASSLQGYEQFF	TGTGCCAGCAGTCTTCAGGGCTATGAGCAGTTCTTC
.	TRBV6-1	TRBJ1-5	.	CASSESGGRQPQHF	TGTGCCAGCAGTGAATCCGGGGGTCGTCAGCCCCAGCATTTT
.	TRBV5-6	TRBJ2-1	few	CASSPNWGARTFF	TGTGCCAGCAGCCCGAATTGGGGAGCCAGGACGTTCTTC
.	TRBV21-1	TRBJ2-7	few	CPCYEQYF	TGTCCCTGCTACGAGCAGTACTTC
.	TRBV9	TRBJ2-7	.	CASSVDSGTYEQYF	TGTGCCAGCAGCGTAGACTCGGGGACCTACGAGCAGTACTTC
TRBD1	TRBV28	TRBJ1-2	.	CASRQGGTAGGYTF	TGTGCCAGCAGACAAGGAGGGACAGCCGGCGGCTACACCTTC
.	TRBV24-1	TRBJ2-6	.	CATPPGSGANVLTF	TGTGCCACCCCCCCGGGCTCTGGGGCCAACGTCCTGACTTTC
TRBD1	TRBV24-1	TRBJ2-7	once	CATSDPGLRDRVSYEQYF	TGTGCCACCAGTGACCCCGGATTAAGGGACAGGGTGTCCTACGAGCAGTACTTC
.	TRBV27	TRBJ2-3	once	CASSMGGGTQYF	TGTGCCAGCAGTATGGGAGGAGGCACGCAGTATTTT